The clone carrying this T cell receptor beta chain was seen only a few times. The length of the CDR3 is 15 residues. V was cut by 3 bases and J by 0 bases, with 10 bases left in between. Germline V lookup: CDR1 KGHSH, CDR2 LQKENI. This entry comes from a study of early T cells in non-severe SARS-CoV-2 infection. Each CDR3 protein is one row after TCRdb ran MiXCR on the 5' RACE reads. This sample has 100,000 to 120,000 distinct CDR3 sequences, with around an eighth found just once. The TCR originated in an adult who was a healthcare worker with PCR-confirmed SARS-CoV-2 infection or an uninfected control (not recorded which). The rearrangement links TRBV18 to TRBJ2-3; no clear D. The material sequenced was whole blood. The CDR3 spells CASSPVLDSTDTQYF. CDR3 coding DNA: TGTGCCAGCTCACCGGTACTGGACAGCACAGATACGCAGTATTTT.